One TCR beta chain is described in this entry. Antigen specificity is unknown. TCRdb analysed the RT-PCR reads with MiXCR anew, one entry per CDR3 protein. This table holds 280,000 or so distinct CDR3 sequences, 21% found once. These data are taken from a study of response to subunit inactivated influenza vaccine. Study-level points and caveats: Few new T cells, the authors suggested, are recruited by each seasonal influenza vaccination.

The sequenced sample was PBMCs from blood, obtained about 20 months after vaccination. This clonotype was obtained from a man aged 45-69 years who received an inactivated influenza vaccine.

Here the CDR3 DNA reads TGTGCCAGCAGTGGCTGGGACTCTGGAAACACCATATATTTT. Its protein product is CASSGWDSGNTIYF. The chain has TRBV12-3 or TRBV12-4 and TRBJ1-3, with D hard to call. CDR3 length equals 14 residues. V lost 5 bases and J lost 0, with 8 bases in between.